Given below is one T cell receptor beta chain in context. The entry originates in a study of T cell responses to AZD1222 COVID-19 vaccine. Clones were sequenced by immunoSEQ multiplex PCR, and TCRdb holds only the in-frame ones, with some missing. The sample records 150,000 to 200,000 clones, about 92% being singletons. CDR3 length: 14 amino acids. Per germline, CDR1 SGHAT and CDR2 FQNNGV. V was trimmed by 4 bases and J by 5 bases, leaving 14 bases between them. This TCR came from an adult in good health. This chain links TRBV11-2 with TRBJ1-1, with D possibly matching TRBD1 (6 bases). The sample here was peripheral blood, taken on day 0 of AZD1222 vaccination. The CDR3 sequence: CASSWGHGGTEAFF. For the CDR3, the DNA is TGTGCCAGCAGCTGGGGACACGGAGGAACTGAAGCTTTCTTT.